This T cell receptor beta chain was profiled in a study of cytomegalovirus exposure and HLA in healthy donors. TCRdb's copy holds only in-frame clones and misses some; the assay was immunoSEQ multiplex PCR. Among over 200,000 clones listed, roughly 88% were seen once. The CDR3 has 16 amino acids. The germline CDR1 and CDR2 sequences are MGHRA and YSYEKL. Trimming at V came to 3 bases and at J to 5 bases, leaving 11 bases not matched to a gene. This TCR derives from a woman younger than 35 in good health and CMV-seronegative. Sequencing was performed on PBMCs. V usage is TRBV4-1 and J usage is TRBJ2-5; 8 bases match TRBD1. The CDR3 nucleotides are TGCGCCAGCAGCCACTCGGGCAGGGGGCCATTCGAGACCCAGTACTTC. Translated, it gives CASSHSGRGPFETQYF.